This T cell receptor beta chain emerged from a study of T-cell reconstitution after alpha-beta-depleted transplantation in children. This clonotype was seen at least ten times. Antigen: not known. Whole-study findings and limits: High day-60 TCRbeta diversity in some patients came from surviving recipient T cells and thymic progenitors. By one year post-transplant, T-cell counts and diversity largely arose from T cells that were newly produced. Reported findings indicate that, about two months after transplant, alpha-beta T cells came from several hundred expanded clones, which were derived from non-depleted graft cells.

CDR1 MNHEY and CDR2 SVGAGI come from the germline V gene. The CDR3 runs 13 residues. V lost 6 bases to trimming and J lost 5 bases; unmatched junction nucleotides: 6. Construction of the TCRbeta library involved unique molecular identifiers. TCRdb itself ran the PCR reads through MiXCR, one entry per CDR3 protein. The sample lists 450,000 to 600,000 distinct CDR3 sequences, under 12% occurring once. This TCR was recovered from a child younger than 10 with inherited bone marrow failure, due to receive a stem cell transplant. The sample here was PBMCs, taken before TCRalphabeta/CD19-depleted stem cell transplant. The chain recombines TRBV6-5 with TRBJ2-7, with 8 bases fitting TRBD1. CDR3 DNA sequence: TGTGCCAGCAGGAGGACAGGGAAGGACGAGCAGTACTTC. Its protein is CASRRTGKDEQYF.